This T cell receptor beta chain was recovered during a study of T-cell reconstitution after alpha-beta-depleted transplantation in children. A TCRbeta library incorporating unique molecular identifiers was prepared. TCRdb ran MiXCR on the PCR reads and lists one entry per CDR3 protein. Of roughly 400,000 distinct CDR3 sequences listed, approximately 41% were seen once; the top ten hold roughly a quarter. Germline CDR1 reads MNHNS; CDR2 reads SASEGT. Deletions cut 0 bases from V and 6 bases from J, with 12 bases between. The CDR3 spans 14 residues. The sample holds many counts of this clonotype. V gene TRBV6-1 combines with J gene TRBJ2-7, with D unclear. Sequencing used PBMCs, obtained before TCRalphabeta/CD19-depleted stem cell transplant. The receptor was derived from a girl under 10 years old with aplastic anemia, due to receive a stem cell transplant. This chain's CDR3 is CASSEASPRSEQYF. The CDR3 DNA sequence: TGTGCCAGCAGTGAAGCAAGTCCACGGAGCGAGCAGTACTTC.